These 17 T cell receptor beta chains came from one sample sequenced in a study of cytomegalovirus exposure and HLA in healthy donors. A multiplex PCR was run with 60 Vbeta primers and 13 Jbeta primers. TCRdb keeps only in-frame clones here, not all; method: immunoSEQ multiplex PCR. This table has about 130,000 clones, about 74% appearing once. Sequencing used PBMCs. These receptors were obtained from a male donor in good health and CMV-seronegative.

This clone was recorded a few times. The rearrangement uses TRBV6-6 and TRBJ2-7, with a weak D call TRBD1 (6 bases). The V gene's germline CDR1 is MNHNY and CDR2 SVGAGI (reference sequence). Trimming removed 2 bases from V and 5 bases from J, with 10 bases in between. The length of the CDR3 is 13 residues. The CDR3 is CASSYTGIHEQYF. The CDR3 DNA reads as TGTGCCAGCAGTTACACAGGGATCCACGAGCAGTACTTC.

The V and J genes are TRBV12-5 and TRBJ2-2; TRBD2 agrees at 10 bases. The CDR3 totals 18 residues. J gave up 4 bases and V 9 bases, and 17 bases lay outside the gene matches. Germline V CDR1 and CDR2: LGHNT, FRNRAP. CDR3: CAREERKAGGPSTGELFF. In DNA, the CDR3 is TGTGCTAGGGAAGAAAGAAAAGCGGGAGGGCCCAGCACCGGGGAGCTGTTTTTT.

CDR3 in DNA: TGTGCCAGTAGTAAAGGGACAGCCTACGAGCAGTACTTC. It translates to CASSKGTAYEQYF. V usage is TRBV19 and J usage is TRBJ2-7; TRBD1 matches 7 bases. CDR1 is LNHDA and CDR2 is SQIVND in the germline V gene (reference sequence). This CDR3 has 13 residues. The V gene end was trimmed by 4 bases and the J gene end by 2 bases; junction bases not matched to a gene: 2.

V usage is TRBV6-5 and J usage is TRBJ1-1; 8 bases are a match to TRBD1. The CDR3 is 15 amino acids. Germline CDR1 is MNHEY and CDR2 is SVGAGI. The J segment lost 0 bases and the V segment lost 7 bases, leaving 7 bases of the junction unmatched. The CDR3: CASKEDRAVNTEAFF. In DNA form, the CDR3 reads TGTGCCAGCAAAGAGGACAGGGCGGTGAACACTGAAGCTTTCTTT.

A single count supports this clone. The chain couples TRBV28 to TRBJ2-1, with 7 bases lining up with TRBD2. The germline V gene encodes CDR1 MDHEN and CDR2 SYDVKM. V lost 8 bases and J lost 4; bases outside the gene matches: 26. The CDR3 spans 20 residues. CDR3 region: CASSTLRIGGSLMRYNEQFF. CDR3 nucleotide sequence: TGTGCCAGCTCAACCCTCCGGATTGGCGGGAGTCTTATGAGGTACAATGAGCAGTTCTTC.

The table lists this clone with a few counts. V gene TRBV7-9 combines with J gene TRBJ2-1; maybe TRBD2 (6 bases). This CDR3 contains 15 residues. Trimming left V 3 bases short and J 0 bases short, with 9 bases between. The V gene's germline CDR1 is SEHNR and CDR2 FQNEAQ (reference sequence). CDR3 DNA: TGTGCCAGCAGCTTGGGGCGGGACTCCTACAATGAGCAGTTCTTC. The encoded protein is CASSLGRDSYNEQFF.

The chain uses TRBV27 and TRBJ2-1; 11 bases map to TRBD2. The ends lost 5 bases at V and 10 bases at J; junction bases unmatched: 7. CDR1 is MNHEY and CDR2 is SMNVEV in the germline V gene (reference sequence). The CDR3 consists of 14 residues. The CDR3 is CASSPGTSGREQFF. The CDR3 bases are TGTGCCAGCAGTCCCGGGACTAGCGGCCGAGAGCAGTTCTTC.

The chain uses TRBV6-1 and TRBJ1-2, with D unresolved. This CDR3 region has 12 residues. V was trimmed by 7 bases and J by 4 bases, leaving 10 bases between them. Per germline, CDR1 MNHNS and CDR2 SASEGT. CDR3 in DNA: TGTGCCAGCACCTCGGGAGGCTATGGCTACACCTTC. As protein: CASTSGGYGYTF.

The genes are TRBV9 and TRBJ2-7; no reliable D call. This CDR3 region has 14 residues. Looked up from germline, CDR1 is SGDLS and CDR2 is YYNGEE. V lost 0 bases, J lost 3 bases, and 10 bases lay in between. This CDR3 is CASSVGGQYYEQYF. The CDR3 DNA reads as TGTGCCAGCAGCGTAGGTGGCCAGTACTACGAGCAGTACTTC.

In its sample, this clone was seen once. The CDR3 DNA follows: TGTGCCAGCAGTTGGGGACAGGGAGGGACAGTGAACACTGAAGCTTTCTTT. This translates into CASSWGQGGTVNTEAFF. The chain links TRBV28 to TRBJ1-1, with 9 bases lining up with TRBD1. CDR1 and CDR2 from the germline V gene are MDHEN and SYDVKM. Trimming took 4 bases from V and 0 from J; bases not matched to a gene: 9. The CDR3 is 17 amino acids.

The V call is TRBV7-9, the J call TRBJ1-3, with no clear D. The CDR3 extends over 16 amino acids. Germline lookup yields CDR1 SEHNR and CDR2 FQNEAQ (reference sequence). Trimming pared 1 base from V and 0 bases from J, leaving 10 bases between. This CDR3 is CASSLDGLISGNTIYF. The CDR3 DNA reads TGTGCCAGCAGCTTAGACGGACTGATCTCTGGAAACACCATATATTTT.

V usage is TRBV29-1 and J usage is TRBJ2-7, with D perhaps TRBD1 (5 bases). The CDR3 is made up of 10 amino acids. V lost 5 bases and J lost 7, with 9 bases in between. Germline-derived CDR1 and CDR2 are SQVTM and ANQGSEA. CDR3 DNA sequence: TGCAGCGTTTTACAGGTTGAGCAGTACTTC. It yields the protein CSVLQVEQYF.

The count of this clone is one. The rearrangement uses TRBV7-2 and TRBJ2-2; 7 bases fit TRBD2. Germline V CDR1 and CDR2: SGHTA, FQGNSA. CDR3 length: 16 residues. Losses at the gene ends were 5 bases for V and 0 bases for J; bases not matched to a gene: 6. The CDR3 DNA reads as TGTGCCAGCAGCGTTCGGGGGGATCCGAACACCGGGGAGCTGTTTTTT. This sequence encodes CASSVRGDPNTGELFF.

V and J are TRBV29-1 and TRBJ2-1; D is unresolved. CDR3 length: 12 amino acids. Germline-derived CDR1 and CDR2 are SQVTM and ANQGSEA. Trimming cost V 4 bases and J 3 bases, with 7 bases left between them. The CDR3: CSVGPGYNEQFF. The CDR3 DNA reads TGCAGCGTTGGGCCGGGCTACAATGAGCAGTTCTTC.

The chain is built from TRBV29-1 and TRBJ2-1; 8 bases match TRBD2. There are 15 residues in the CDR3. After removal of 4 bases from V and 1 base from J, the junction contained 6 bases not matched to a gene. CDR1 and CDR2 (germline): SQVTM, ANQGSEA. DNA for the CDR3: TGCAGCGTTGGAAGCCGGGGGGGGTCCTACAATGAGCAGTTCTTC. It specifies CSVGSRGGSYNEQFF.

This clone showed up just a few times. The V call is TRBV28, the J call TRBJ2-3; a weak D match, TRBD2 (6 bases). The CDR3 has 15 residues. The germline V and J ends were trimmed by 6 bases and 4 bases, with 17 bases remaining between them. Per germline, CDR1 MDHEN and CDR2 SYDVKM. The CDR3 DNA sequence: TGTGCCAGCAGGTCCCATGGGGGAGGAGCAGATACGCAGTATTTT. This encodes CASRSHGGGADTQYF.

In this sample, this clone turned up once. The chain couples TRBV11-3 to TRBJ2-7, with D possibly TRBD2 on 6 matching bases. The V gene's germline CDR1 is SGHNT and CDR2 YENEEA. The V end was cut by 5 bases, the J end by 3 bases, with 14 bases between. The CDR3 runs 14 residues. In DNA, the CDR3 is TGTGCCAGCAGCCCGGGAGACAAAATCTACGAGCAGTACTTC. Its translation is CASSPGDKIYEQYF.